These 17 T cell receptor beta chains came from one sample sequenced in a study of T cells after yellow fever vaccination. TCRdb re-called the 5' RACE reads with MiXCR, one entry per CDR3 protein. The table lists some 350,000 distinct CDR3 sequences, roughly 10% of them singletons. Sequences were derived from PBMCs, sampled on the day of the first yellow fever vaccination. These receptors all come from a man younger than 35 who received the YFV17D yellow fever vaccine.

This clonotype appeared a few times. J is TRBJ2-6 and V is TRBV4-1; weak D call: TRBD2 (5 bases). The V gene lost 3 bases and the J gene lost 4 bases, with 13 bases spanning the gap. The CDR3 is 16 amino acids. Germline values: CDR1 MGHRA, CDR2 YSYEKL. The CDR3 protein is CASSHPGKSGANVLTF. DNA for the CDR3: TGCGCCAGCAGCCACCCCGGGAAATCCGGGGCCAACGTCCTGACTTTC.

This clonotype was found a few times. The rearrangement joins TRBV20-1 to TRBJ1-5, with TRBD1 matching over 7 bases. V dropped 5 bases and J dropped 0; count of bases not matched to a gene: 4. Germline CDR1 reads DFQATT; CDR2 reads SNEGSKA (reference sequence). The CDR3 has 14 amino acids. The CDR3 nucleotides are TGCAGTGCTCTGGACAGGTTTAGCAATCAGCCCCAGCATTTT. Residues: CSALDRFSNQPQHF.

This clonotype was recorded at least ten times. The rearrangement uses TRBV4-1 and TRBJ1-5; the D is unclear. Germline V gene sequence: CDR1 MGHRA, CDR2 YSYEKL. This CDR3 contains 15 residues. V was trimmed by 5 bases and J by 1 base, leaving 12 bases between them. The CDR3 nucleotides are TGCGCCAGCAGCTCCAACTCGGACAGCAATCAGCCCCAGCATTTT. Its protein is CASSSNSDSNQPQHF.

The chain couples TRBV18 to TRBJ1-5, with D perhaps matching TRBD1 (6 bases). CDR1 is KGHSH, CDR2 LQKENI, per germline. Deletions cut 3 bases from V and 14 bases from J, with 17 bases between. The CDR3 has 13 residues. CDR3 bases: TGTGCCAGCTCACCCAACGAGCCGGGACAAAAGCATTTT. Encoded protein: CASSPNEPGQKHF.

There are a few counts of this clonotype. V is TRBV6-2 or TRBV6-3 and J is TRBJ1-6; D unresolved. The CDR3 spans 15 residues. V was shortened by 3 bases and J by 7 bases, with 13 bases between the two germline ends. Germline values: CDR1 MNHEY, CDR2 SVGEGT. This CDR3 is CASSYSPDGNSPLHF. The CDR3 DNA follows: TGTGCCAGCAGTTATTCTCCTGATGGAAATTCACCCCTCCACTTT.

This clonotype was counted between two and nine times. This chain connects TRBV20-1 to TRBJ1-5; no reliable D call. Germline CDR1 and CDR2: DFQATT and SNEGSKA (reference sequence). V shed 1 base and J shed 2 bases, with 9 bases lying between them. The CDR3 contains 14 residues. The CDR3 sequence: CSARGRRGNQPQHF. The CDR3 nucleotides read TGCAGTGCTAGAGGGAGGCGGGGCAATCAGCCCCAGCATTTT.

This sequence joins TRBV20-1 and TRBJ2-3; TRBD1 is a possible D gene (5 bases). The V gene lost 6 bases and the J gene lost 0 bases, with 13 bases spanning the gap. CDR1 and CDR2 from the germline V gene are DFQATT and SNEGSKA (reference sequence). The CDR3 spans 14 residues. The CDR3 protein is CSARQSTSTDTQYF. For the CDR3, the DNA is TGCAGTGCGCGACAGAGCACTAGCACAGATACGCAGTATTTT.

The rearrangement links TRBV4-1 to TRBJ2-5; 13 positions match TRBD2. Germline V CDR1 and CDR2: MGHRA, YSYEKL. V dropped 1 base and J dropped 4; count of bases not matched to a gene: 6. The CDR3 loop spans 17 amino acids. The CDR3 DNA is TGCGCCAGCAGCCAAGTTGGGACTAGCGGGGCCCCAGAGACCCAGTACTTC. Translation: CASSQVGTSGAPETQYF.

The J gene is TRBJ2-2, the V gene TRBV9; D is unclear. This CDR3 region has 13 residues. V was pared by 3 bases and J by 6 bases, with 9 bases between. The germline CDR1 and CDR2 sequences are SGDLS and YYNGEE. The CDR3 nucleotides are TGTGCCAGCAGCGGTTCTTTCGCCGGGGAGCTGTTTTTT. Its protein is CASSGSFAGELFF.

The chain is built from TRBV5-1 and TRBJ1-1; D possibly corresponds to TRBD1 (6 bases). This CDR3 is built from 14 residues. Germline CDR1 and CDR2: SGHRS and YFSETQ. V lost 3 bases, J lost 7 bases, and 16 bases lay in between. DNA for the CDR3: TGCGCCAGCAGCTCCACCGGGACAATTCTTGAAGCTTTCTTT. Translated: CASSSTGTILEAFF.

The table lists this clonotype with a few counts. The chain employs TRBV7-2 and TRBJ2-5; a possible D gene is TRBD1 (5 bases). V shed 0 bases and J shed 4 bases, with 9 bases lying between them. CDR3 length: 14 amino acids. Per the germline V gene, CDR1 is SGHTA and CDR2 is FQGNSA. CDR3 in amino acids: CASSLAGAPETQYF. The CDR3 DNA reads TGTGCCAGCAGCTTAGCAGGGGCCCCAGAGACCCAGTACTTC. Supplemented by reference TRBV7-2 and TRBJ2-5, the full variable domain reads GAGVSQSPSNKVTEKGKDVELRCDPISGHTALYWYRQSLGQGLEFLIYFQGNSAPDKSGLPSDRFSAERTGGSVSTLTIQRTQQEDSAVYLCASSLAGAPETQYFGPGTRLLVL.

This clonotype was detected only a few times. The V call is TRBV15, the J call TRBJ1-4; D may be TRBD1 (6 bases). This CDR3 comprises 17 residues. Germline-derived CDR1 and CDR2 are LNHNV and YYDKDF (reference sequence). V shed 0 bases and J shed 8 bases, with 19 bases lying between them. The DNA of the CDR3 is TGTGCCACCAGCAGAGAGGGGGATTACAGGGTAGGCGAAAAACTGTTTTTT. It is translated as CATSREGDYRVGEKLFF.

This clonotype was counted many times. The rearrangement links TRBV7-9 to TRBJ2-7; no firm D call. CDR1 is SEHNR, CDR2 FQNEAQ, per germline (reference sequence). V lost 1 base and J lost 9, with 7 bases in between. The length of the CDR3 is 11 residues. CDR3 loop: CASSLEGWQYF. As DNA, the CDR3 is TGTGCCAGCAGCTTAGAAGGGTGGCAGTACTTC. Combining the CDR3 with reference TRBV7-9 and TRBJ2-7 gives the whole variable domain DTGVSQNPRHKITKRGQNVTFRCDPISEHNRLYWYRQTLGQGPEFLTYFQNEAQLEKSRLLSDRFSAERPKGSFSTLEIQRTEQGDSAMYLCASSLEGWQYFGPGTRLTVT.

The chain carries TRBV14 and TRBJ2-2, with 8 nucleotides matching TRBD1. V shed 4 bases, J shed 3 bases, and the junction held 4 bases outside the gene matches. This CDR3 has 15 residues. Germline loops: CDR1 SGHDN, CDR2 FVKESK. The CDR3 coding sequence is TGTGCCAGCAGCCTACGACAGGGGTACACCGGGGAGCTGTTTTTT. Encoded protein: CASSLRQGYTGELFF.

This clonotype was seen a few times. This chain connects TRBV5-1 to TRBJ2-7; no firm D call. The germline CDR1 and CDR2 sequences are SGHRS and YFSETQ. With 0 bases removed from V and 0 bases from J, the gap between germline ends came to 10 bases. The CDR3 contains 15 residues. The CDR3 sequence is CASSLAAPSSYEQYF. As DNA, the CDR3 is TGCGCCAGCAGCTTGGCTGCGCCTAGCTCCTACGAGCAGTACTTC.

This clonotype was counted ten times or more. The chain joins TRBV5-1 to TRBJ2-2; tentatively, D is TRBD1 or TRBD2 (5 bases each). Trimming removed 1 base at V and 0 bases at J, with 10 bases between. Germline CDR1 is SGHRS and CDR2 is YFSETQ. The CDR3 spans 16 residues. The CDR3 DNA follows: TGCGCCAGCAGCTTGCCGGGACCAGCGAACACCGGGGAGCTGTTTTTT. This encodes CASSLPGPANTGELFF.

The chain links TRBV6-2 or TRBV6-3 to TRBJ2-5; TRBD2 agrees at 9 bases. V lost 0 bases to trimming and J lost 5 bases; unmatched junction nucleotides: 4. This CDR3 is built from 15 residues. The germline gives CDR1 MNHEY, CDR2 SVGEGT. The CDR3 nucleotides read TGTGCCAGCAGTTACTCGGCTAGCGGGGTGGAGACCCAGTACTTC. Protein: CASSYSASGVETQYF.